The subject of this entry is one T cell receptor (beta chain). Antigen specificity is unknown. The record originates from a study of OX40 agonist ivuxolimab in advanced cancers. Measured with immunoSEQ multiplex PCR; TCRdb has only the in-frame clones, and not every one. This repertoire shows tens of thousands of clones, over 85% found once; its top ten account for 0.3% to 0.4%. Trimming at V came to 5 bases and at J to 4 bases, leaving 12 bases not matched to a gene. CDR1 and CDR2 (germline): SGHRS, YFSETQ. The CDR3 loop spans 16 amino acids. The study, taken as a whole, reports: CD8+ T cells were the subset that, on average, had more expanded clones than CD4+.

The sample consisted of CD4+ or CD8+ T cells sorted from blood, taken in a trial of the OX40 agonist ivuxolimab. This clonotype originated in an adult with an advanced solid tumor such as melanoma, head and neck, liver or kidney cancer. V usage is TRBV5-1 and J usage is TRBJ1-1, with TRBD1 matching 9 bases. DNA of the CDR3: TGCGCCAGCAGGGCGGAACAGGGGGCATCGGGCACTGAAGCTTTCTTT. This sequence encodes CASRAEQGASGTEAFF.